The clone carrying this T cell receptor beta chain has only a few counts. Its target is unknown. This specimen comes from a study of response to subunit inactivated influenza vaccine. General study points: The authors suggested that few new T cells are recruited per seasonal influenza vaccination.

In TCRdb, the RT-PCR reads were re-called with MiXCR into one record per CDR3 protein. Among more than 550,000 distinct CDR3 sequences, about an eighth were seen once, and the ten largest hold roughly a tenth. The CDR3 covers 16 residues. With 0 bases removed from V and 0 bases from J, the gap between germline ends came to 11 bases. Germline loops: CDR1 LGHNA, CDR2 YSLEER. This specimen consisted of PBMCs from blood, obtained on the day of vaccination. The sequence was collected from a man aged 50 to 59 who received an inactivated influenza vaccine. V and J are TRBV4-3 and TRBJ1-2, with TRBD1 as a possible D gene (6 bases). The CDR3 loop is CASSQDPRTANYGYTF. DNA for the CDR3: TGCGCCAGCAGCCAAGATCCGCGGACAGCTAACTATGGCTACACCTTC.